Given below is one T cell receptor (beta chain) in context. Its antigen is unidentified. This CDR3 has 16 amino acids. The germline CDR1 and CDR2 sequences are SGHRS and YFSETQ. V lost 1 base, J lost 2 bases, and 14 bases lay in between. One entry per CDR3 protein results from TCRdb running MiXCR on the RT-PCR reads. The repertoire holds roughly 570,000 distinct CDR3 sequences, with 12% to 15% as singletons. This entry is derived from a study of response to subunit inactivated influenza vaccine. Whole-study results and caveats: It was the authors' suggestion that each seasonal influenza vaccination recruits few new T cells.

This clonotype was sampled from a man aged 50-60 years who received an inactivated influenza vaccine. Sequencing was performed on PBMCs from blood, taken 11 to 12 days after vaccination. The V gene is TRBV5-1, the J gene TRBJ2-3, with D hard to call. CDR3: CASSLQGRKNTDTQYF. The CDR3 nucleotides are TGCGCCAGCAGCTTGCAAGGACGGAAAAACACAGATACGCAGTATTTT. The variable domain in full, with the rest retrieved from reference TRBV5-1 and TRBJ2-3, is KAGVTQTPRYLIKTRGQQVTLSCSPISGHRSVSWYQQTPGQGLQFLFEYFSETQRNKGNFPGRFSGRQFSNSRSEMNVSTLELGDSALYLCASSLQGRKNTDTQYFGPGTRLTVL.